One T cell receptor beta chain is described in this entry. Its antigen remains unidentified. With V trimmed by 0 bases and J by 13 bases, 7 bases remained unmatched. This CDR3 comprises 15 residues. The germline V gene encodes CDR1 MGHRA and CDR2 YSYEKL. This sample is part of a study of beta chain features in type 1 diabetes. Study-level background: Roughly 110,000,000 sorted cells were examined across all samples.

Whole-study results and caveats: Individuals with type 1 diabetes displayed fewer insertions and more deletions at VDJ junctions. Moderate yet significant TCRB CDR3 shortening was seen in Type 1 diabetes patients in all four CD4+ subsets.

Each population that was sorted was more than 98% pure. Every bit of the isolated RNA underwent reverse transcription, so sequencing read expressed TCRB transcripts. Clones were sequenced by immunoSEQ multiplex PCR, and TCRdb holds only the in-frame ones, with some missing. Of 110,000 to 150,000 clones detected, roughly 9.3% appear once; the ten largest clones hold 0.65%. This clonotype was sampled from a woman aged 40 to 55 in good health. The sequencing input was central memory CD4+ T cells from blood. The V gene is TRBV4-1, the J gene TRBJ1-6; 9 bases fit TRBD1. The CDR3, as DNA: TGCGCCAGCAGCCAAGATCGGGACAGGGAACGGCCCCTCCACTTT. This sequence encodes CASSQDRDRERPLHF.